Shown below are 14 T cell receptor beta chains from a single sample sequenced in a study of T-cell reconstitution after alpha-beta-depleted transplantation in children. For TCRbeta, the library was prepared with unique molecular identifiers. TCRdb reprocessed the PCR reads via MiXCR and lists one record per CDR3 protein. The sample lists around 450,000 distinct CDR3 sequences, 10% to 13% seen once, with roughly 2% in the top ten. The specimen comprised PBMCs, sampled before TCRalphabeta/CD19-depleted stem cell transplant. Source of these receptors: a child aged 2-9 years with inherited bone marrow failure, due to receive a stem cell transplant.

There are many counts of this clonotype. V is TRBV7-2 and J is TRBJ2-7, with D perhaps assigned TRBD1 or TRBD2 (6 bases each). Germline loops: CDR1 SGHTA, CDR2 FQGNSA. This CDR3 comprises 15 residues. V was shortened by 4 bases and J by 3 bases, with 16 bases between the two germline ends. Written as DNA, the CDR3 is TGTGCCAGCAGCTCCCGGAGGGGGAGGAACTACGAGCAGTACTTC. Translating gives CASSSRRGRNYEQYF. Full variable domain (rest looked up from reference TRBV7-2 and TRBJ2-7): GAGVSQSPSNKVTEKGKDVELRCDPISGHTALYWYRQSLGQGLEFLIYFQGNSAPDKSGLPSDRFSAERTGGSVSTLTIQRTQQEDSAVYLCASSSRRGRNYEQYFGPGTRLTVT.

This clonotype has only a few counts. DNA for the CDR3: TGTGCCAGCAGCTTGGCCTTGGCAAACTACACCTTC. Translated: CASSLALANYTF. The chain couples TRBV5-5 to TRBJ1-2, with D unclear. The CDR3 is 12 amino acids. Germline lookup yields CDR1 SGHKS and CDR2 YYEKEE (reference sequence). V was cut by 0 bases and J by 10 bases, with 10 bases left in between.

This clonotype was recorded many times. This chain uses TRBV24-1 with TRBJ1-4; D may be TRBD1 (6 bases). V was cut by 9 bases and J by 0 bases, with 13 bases left in between. Germline lookup yields CDR1 KGHDR and CDR2 SFDVKD. CDR3 size: 15 residues. The CDR3 here is CATQGTGSTNEKLFF. In nucleotides, the CDR3 is TGTGCCACCCAAGGCACAGGGTCAACTAATGAAAAACTGTTTTTT.

This clonotype has a count of ten or more. This chain joins TRBV4-3 and TRBJ1-6; tentatively, D is TRBD1 (5 bases). Per germline, CDR1 LGHNA and CDR2 YSLEER. V shed 4 bases and J shed 10 bases, with 17 bases lying between them. The CDR3 is made up of 15 amino acids. The CDR3 sequence is CASSLTWGSGSPLHF. Written as DNA, the CDR3 is TGCGCCAGCAGCCTAACGTGGGGGTCGGGATCACCCCTCCACTTT.

This clonotype was observed many times. The genes are TRBV13 and TRBJ2-5; 9 bases agree with TRBD2. The CDR3 spans 16 residues. Germline CDR1 PRHDT, CDR2 FYEKMQ (reference sequence). V was clipped by 4 bases and J by 0 bases; unmatched bases: 6. CDR3 in amino acids: CASSSRTSAHQETQYF. Here the CDR3 DNA reads TGTGCCAGCAGCTCAAGGACTAGCGCGCACCAAGAGACCCAGTACTTC.

This clonotype was seen repeatedly, ten times or more. The V gene is TRBV7-2, the J gene TRBJ2-1, with 10 bases fitting TRBD2. In germline, CDR1 is SGHTA, CDR2 FQGNSA. The junction had 2 bases not matched to a gene; V was cut back by 6 bases and J by 3 bases. The CDR3 covers 14 residues. The CDR3 sequence: CASSPSGSYNEQFF. CDR3 nucleotides: TGTGCCAGCAGTCCTAGCGGGAGCTACAATGAGCAGTTCTTC.

The sample holds many counts of this clonotype. The V gene is TRBV5-1, the J gene TRBJ2-3, with 10 bases identical to TRBD2. The CDR3 has 17 amino acids. Germline CDR1 reads SGHRS; CDR2 reads YFSETQ. Unmatched junction bases numbered 6, after V lost 1 base and J lost 1 base. CDR3 bases: TGCGCCAGCAGCTTGCGTGCCCTAGCGGGAGGCACAGATACGCAGTATTTT. Residues: CASSLRALAGGTDTQYF.

Many counts were recorded for this clonotype. The rearrangement links TRBV29-1 to TRBJ2-5; the D is unclear. The CDR3 runs 15 residues. Germline CDR1 SQVTM, CDR2 ANQGSEA. V shed 4 bases and J shed 0 bases, with 15 bases lying between them. The CDR3: CSVVGQHLNQETQYF. CDR3 DNA sequence: TGCAGCGTTGTTGGGCAGCACCTCAACCAAGAGACCCAGTACTTC.

On this clonotype itself: One junction end disagrees with the germline gene, perhaps due to a read error. The rearrangement links TRBV12-3 or TRBV12-4 to TRBJ2-5; possibly TRBD2 for D (6 bases). This CDR3 comprises 17 residues. CDR3 nucleotides: TGTGCCAGCAGTTTTGGGCCGGGACTCAAGGCGGAAGAGACCCAATACTTC. This translates into CASSFGPGLKAEETQYF.

This clonotype was counted many times. The chain is built from TRBV29-1 and TRBJ2-2, with 11 bases matching TRBD2. Germline V gene sequence: CDR1 SQVTM, CDR2 ANQGSEA. CDR3 size: 15 residues. The V gene end was trimmed by 6 bases and the J gene end by 3 bases; junction bases not matched to a gene: 6. Written as DNA, the CDR3 is TGCAGCGTCCTTAGCGGGAGGGGTTACACCGGGGAGCTGTTTTTT. Protein product: CSVLSGRGYTGELFF.

The chain employs TRBV5-6 and TRBJ2-7, with 11 bases identical to TRBD1. CDR1 SGHDT and CDR2 YYEEEE come from the germline V gene. The CDR3 extends over 16 amino acids. V was clipped by 4 bases and J by 0 bases; unmatched bases: 6. CDR3: CASSPLGTGGSYEQYF. The DNA for the CDR3 is TGTGCCAGCAGCCCCCTAGGGACAGGGGGCTCCTACGAGCAGTACTTC.

A few counts support this clonotype. The V call is TRBV29-1, the J call TRBJ2-5; TRBD1 might be the D (6 bases). There are 15 residues in the CDR3. V dropped 4 bases and J dropped 3 bases, with 18 bases sitting between them. Germline lookup yields CDR1 SQVTM and CDR2 ANQGSEA. CDR3 region: CSVGGGQLREETQYF. The DNA for the CDR3 is TGCAGCGTTGGTGGAGGACAGCTAAGAGAAGAGACCCAGTACTTC. Complete variable domain (other parts from reference TRBV29-1 and TRBJ2-5): SAVISQKPSRDICQRGTSLTIQCQVDSQVTMMFWYRQQPGQSLTLIATANQGSEATYESGFVIDKFPISRPNLTFSTLTVSNMSPEDSSIYLCSVGGGQLREETQYFGPGTRLLVL.

This clonotype was recorded at least ten times. CDR3 bases: TGTGCCAGCAGTTACTCACTAGGCCCTTATCAAGAGACCCAGTACTTC. Its protein is CASSYSLGPYQETQYF. The V call is TRBV6-5, the J call TRBJ2-5; D possibly corresponds to TRBD2 (5 bases). The germline CDR1 and CDR2 sequences are MNHEY and SVGAGI. V lost 0 bases to trimming and J lost 2 bases, with 13 bases between them. The CDR3 has 16 residues.

This clonotype was counted many times. This chain uses TRBV7-9 with TRBJ1-6, with a tentative D call TRBD1 (6 bases). CDR3 length equals 14 residues. Trimming pared 6 bases from V and 10 bases from J, leaving 16 bases between. Germline V lookup: CDR1 SEHNR, CDR2 FQNEAQ (reference sequence). The CDR3 reads CASSNTGFGSPLHF. DNA for the CDR3: TGTGCCAGCAGTAACACAGGGTTCGGGTCACCCCTCCACTTT. Supplemented by reference TRBV7-9 and TRBJ1-6, the full variable domain reads DTGVSQNPRHKITKRGQNVTFRCDPISEHNRLYWYRQTLGQGPEFLTYFQNEAQLEKSRLLSDRFSAERPKGSFSTLEIQRTEQGDSAMYLCASSNTGFGSPLHFGNGTRLTVT.